This T cell receptor (beta chain) was profiled in a study of liver allograft versus peripheral blood T cells. Study-wide background: Transplanted livers and recipients' peripheral blood had their T cell receptor repertoires compared.

This clonotype is categorized as medium-sized. Its antigen is still unknown. Study outcomes and limitations: Intra-allograft T cell receptor repertoires in the liver reportedly differed from peripheral blood repertoires.

CDR1 ENHRY and CDR2 SYGVKD come from the germline V gene. With 4 bases clipped from V and 5 bases from J, the junction kept 7 bases outside the gene matches. This CDR3 spans 15 amino acids. TCRdb re-analysed the reads in MiXCR, keeping a single row per CDR3 protein. In the table there are about 14,000 distinct CDR3 sequences, 18% of which are singletons. This sequence originates from a human patient who had a liver transplant. Some T cells may possibly be graft donor cells. The V call is TRBV10-3, the J call TRBJ2-2, with 7 bases aligning to TRBD1. CDR3 sequence: CAISVFTGETGELFF. As DNA, the CDR3 is TGTGCCATCAGTGTCTTTACAGGGGAAACCGGGGAGCTGTTTTTT.